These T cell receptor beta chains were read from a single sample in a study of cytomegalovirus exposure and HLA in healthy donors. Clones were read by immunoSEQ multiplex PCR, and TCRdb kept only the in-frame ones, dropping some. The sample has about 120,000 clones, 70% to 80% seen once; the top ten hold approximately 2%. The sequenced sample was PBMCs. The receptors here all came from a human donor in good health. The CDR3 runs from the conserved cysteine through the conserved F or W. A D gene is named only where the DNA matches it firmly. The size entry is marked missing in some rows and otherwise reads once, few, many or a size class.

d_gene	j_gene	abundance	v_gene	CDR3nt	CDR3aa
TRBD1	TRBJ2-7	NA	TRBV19	TGTGCCAGTAGTATCTACACAGGGGGCAACGTCTACGAGCAGTACTTC	CASSIYTGGNVYEQYF
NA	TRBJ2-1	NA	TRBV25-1	TGTGCCAGCAGTGAAAGTAGCCCTAGCACCTACAATGAGCAGTTCTTC	CASSESSPSTYNEQFF
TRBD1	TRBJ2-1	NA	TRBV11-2	TGTGCCAGCAGCTCCCTTCTTGGACAGGGGATTTACAATGAGCAGTTCTTC	CASSSLLGQGIYNEQFF
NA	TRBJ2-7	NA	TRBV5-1	TGCGCCAGCAGCGGGGACACGGTCTCCTACGAGCAGTACTTC	CASSGDTVSYEQYF
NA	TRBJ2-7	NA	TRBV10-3	TGTGCCATCAGTGAGTCGGTGATCTACCCCTACGAGCAGTACTTC	CAISESVIYPYEQYF
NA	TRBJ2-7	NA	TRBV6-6	TGTGCCAGCAGTTCAGGGCGGGGCTACGAGCAGTACTTC	CASSSGRGYEQYF
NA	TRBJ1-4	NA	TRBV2	TGTGCCAGCATAAAGGAGGGGATAGGAGCTGAAAAACTGTTTTTT	CASIKEGIGAEKLFF
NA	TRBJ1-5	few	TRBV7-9	TGTGCCAGCAGCTGGAGTGGTGGCAATCAGCCCCAGCATTTT	CASSWSGGNQPQHF
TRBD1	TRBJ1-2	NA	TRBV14	TGTGCCAGCAGCCGAGCCGGGACAGGGAACTATGGCTACACCTTC	CASSRAGTGNYGYTF
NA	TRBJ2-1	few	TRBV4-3	TGCGCCAGCAGCCCCGGTTGGAGCTCCTACAATGAGCAGTTCTTC	CASSPGWSSYNEQFF
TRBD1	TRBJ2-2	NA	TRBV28	TGTGCCAGCGGGGGGACAGGGAACACCGGGGAGCTGTTTTTT	CASGGTGNTGELFF
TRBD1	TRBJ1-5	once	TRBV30	TGTGCCTGGAGTCGGGACAGGGCTAATCAGCCCCAGCATTTT	CAWSRDRANQPQHF
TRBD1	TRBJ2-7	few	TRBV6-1	TGTGCCAGTTGGGACAGGGGCCCCTACGAGCAGTACTTC	CASWDRGPYEQYF
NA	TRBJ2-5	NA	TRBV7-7	TGTGCTAGCAGCTTAGATGGGGGACAAAGAGAGACCCAGTACTTC	CASSLDGGQRETQYF
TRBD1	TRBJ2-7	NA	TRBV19	TGTGCCAGTAGTGAGGGACAGGGCACCTACGAGCAGTACTTC	CASSEGQGTYEQYF
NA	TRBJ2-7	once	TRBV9	TGTGCCAGCAGTTCCCGGCAGGACTACGAGCAGTACTTC	CASSSRQDYEQYF
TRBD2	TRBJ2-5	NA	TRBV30	TGTGCCTGGAGTAGAACTAGGGCTAGCGGGAGGGTCCGGGAGACCCAGTACTTC	CAWSRTRASGRVRETQYF
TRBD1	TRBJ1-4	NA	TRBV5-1	TGCGCCAGCAGTGCGACAGGGGCTAATGAAAAACTGTTTTTT	CASSATGANEKLFF
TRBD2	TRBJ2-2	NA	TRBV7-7	TGTGCCAGCAGCTTAGATGGTAGCGGGAGCCGGTACACCGGGGAGCTGTTTTTT	CASSLDGSGSRYTGELFF
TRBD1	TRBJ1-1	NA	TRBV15	TGTGCCACCAGCAGTGATATGGGACAGCCGAACACTGAAGCTTTCTTT	CATSSDMGQPNTEAFF
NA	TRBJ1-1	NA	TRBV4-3	TGCGCCAGCAGCCAAGAATACAGAAACACTGAAGCTTTCTTT	CASSQEYRNTEAFF
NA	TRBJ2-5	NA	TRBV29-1	TGCAGCGTCGAGGGGCGGGGCGAGACCCAGTACTTC	CSVEGRGETQYF
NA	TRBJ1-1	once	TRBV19	TGTGCCAGTAGGCGGGAGATGAACACTGAAGCTTTCTTT	CASRREMNTEAFF
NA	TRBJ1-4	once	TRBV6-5	TGTGCCAGCAGTCGATCATTGAGTAATGAAAAACTGTTTTTT	CASSRSLSNEKLFF
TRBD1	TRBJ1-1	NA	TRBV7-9	TGTGCTAGCGCCGTTCGACAGGGAACCGGCACTGAAGCTTTCTTT	CASAVRQGTGTEAFF
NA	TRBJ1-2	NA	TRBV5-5	TGTGCCAGCAGCTTGGCTACAGCAAACTATGGCTACACCTTC	CASSLATANYGYTF
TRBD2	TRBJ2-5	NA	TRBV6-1	TGTGCCAGCAGTAGGTCTAGCGGGGGAGAGACCCAGTACTTC	CASSRSSGGETQYF
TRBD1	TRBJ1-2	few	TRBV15	TGTGCCACCAGCAGGGACGGGACAGGGGCGTTCTATGGCTACACCTTC	CATSRDGTGAFYGYTF
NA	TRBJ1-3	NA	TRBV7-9	TGTGCCAGCAGCCACTCCAATGGAAACACCATATATTTT	CASSHSNGNTIYF
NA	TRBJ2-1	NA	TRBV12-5	TGTGCTAGTGGTTTGACGAGTTGGAATGAGCAGTTCTTC	CASGLTSWNEQFF
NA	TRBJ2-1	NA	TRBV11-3	TGTGCCAGCAGCCCAACGGGAGCCATCAATGAGCAGTTCTTC	CASSPTGAINEQFF
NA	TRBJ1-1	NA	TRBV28	TGTGCCAGCAGTTCCCGGACACTTTCTGAAGCTTTCTTT	CASSSRTLSEAFF
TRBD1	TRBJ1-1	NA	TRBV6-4	TGTGCCAGCAGTGAAGGCAGGGGGATTGCTAACACTGAAGCTTTCTTT	CASSEGRGIANTEAFF
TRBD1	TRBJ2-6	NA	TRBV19	TGTGCCAGTAGTAGGGGACAGGGAATTTCTGGGGCCAACGTCCTGACTTTC	CASSRGQGISGANVLTF
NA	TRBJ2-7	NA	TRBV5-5	TGTGCCAGCAGCTTAGCCGCTGGGGCCTCCTACGAGCAGTACTTC	CASSLAAGASYEQYF
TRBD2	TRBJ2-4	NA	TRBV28	TGTGCCAGCAGTTTAAGGGCGCGGGGGGAAAACATTCAGTACTTC	CASSLRARGENIQYF
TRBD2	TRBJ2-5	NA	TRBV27	TGTGCCAGCAGTCCCCTTAGCGGGGGGGGTAAAGAGACCCAGTACTTC	CASSPLSGGGKETQYF
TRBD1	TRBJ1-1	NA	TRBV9	TGTGCCAGCACCCGGGACAGGGTGAACACTGAAGCTTTCTTT	CASTRDRVNTEAFF
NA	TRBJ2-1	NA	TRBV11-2	TGTGCCAGCAGCTTAGATAAGGGAGTTGGTGAGCAGTTCTTC	CASSLDKGVGEQFF
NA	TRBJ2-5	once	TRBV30	TGTGCCTGGACTCCCGTCACAGGGTACGGGCAGTACTTC	CAWTPVTGYGQYF
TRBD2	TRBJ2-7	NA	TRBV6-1	TGTGCCAGCAGCTCTAGCGGTGCATCCTACGAGCAGTACTTC	CASSSSGASYEQYF
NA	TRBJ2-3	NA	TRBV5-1	TGCGCCAGCAGCTTCGGCGGTAACACAGATACGCAGTATTTT	CASSFGGNTDTQYF
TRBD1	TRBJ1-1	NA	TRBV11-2	TGTGCCAGCAGCTTTAGGGGGCCGAACACTGAAGCTTTCTTT	CASSFRGPNTEAFF
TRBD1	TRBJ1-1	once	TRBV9	TGTGCCAGCAGCGCTGGGACAGGGTTCATGAACACTGAAGCTTTCTTT	CASSAGTGFMNTEAFF
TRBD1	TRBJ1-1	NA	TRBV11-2	TGTGCCAGCAGCTTCCCCCTAGGGACAGGGAGTGCGTACACTGAAGCTTTCTTT	CASSFPLGTGSAYTEAFF
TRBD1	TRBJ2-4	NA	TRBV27	TGTGCCAGCAGTCCAGACAGGGGGGTCACCAAAAACATTCAGTACTTC	CASSPDRGVTKNIQYF
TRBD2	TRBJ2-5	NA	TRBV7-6	TGTGCCAGCAGCCTTCCGCGGGGGAGAACAAAGACCCAGTACTTC	CASSLPRGRTKTQYF
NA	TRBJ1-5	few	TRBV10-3	TGTGCCATCAGCGAAACGACAGGTCTCAATCAGCCCCAGCATTTT	CAISETTGLNQPQHF